This entry is about one T cell receptor (beta chain). This sample is part of a study of T-cell memory formation after mild COVID-19. Germline CDR1 and CDR2: LGHDT and YNNKEL (reference sequence). Trimming removed 1 base from V and 0 bases from J, with 6 bases in between. The CDR3 has 14 amino acids. A 5'RACE reaction primed in the constant segment made cDNA libraries of TCR alpha and TCR beta, and these carried sample barcodes and UMIs. TCRdb re-called the 5' RACE reads with MiXCR, one entry per CDR3 protein. Of 270,000 or so distinct CDR3 sequences detected, roughly 18% appear once; the ten largest clones hold approximately 22%.

The chain uses TRBV3-1 and TRBJ1-1; D not resolved. The sequenced sample was PBMCs or a T cell subset sorted from them (not recorded which). The TCR comes from a man aged 18 to 30 who had mild COVID-19 (a few samples of this study predate the infection). Cell type and time point are not known. CDR3: CASSQGDMNTEAFF. The CDR3 DNA reads as TGTGCCAGCAGCCAAGGAGACATGAACACTGAAGCTTTCTTT.